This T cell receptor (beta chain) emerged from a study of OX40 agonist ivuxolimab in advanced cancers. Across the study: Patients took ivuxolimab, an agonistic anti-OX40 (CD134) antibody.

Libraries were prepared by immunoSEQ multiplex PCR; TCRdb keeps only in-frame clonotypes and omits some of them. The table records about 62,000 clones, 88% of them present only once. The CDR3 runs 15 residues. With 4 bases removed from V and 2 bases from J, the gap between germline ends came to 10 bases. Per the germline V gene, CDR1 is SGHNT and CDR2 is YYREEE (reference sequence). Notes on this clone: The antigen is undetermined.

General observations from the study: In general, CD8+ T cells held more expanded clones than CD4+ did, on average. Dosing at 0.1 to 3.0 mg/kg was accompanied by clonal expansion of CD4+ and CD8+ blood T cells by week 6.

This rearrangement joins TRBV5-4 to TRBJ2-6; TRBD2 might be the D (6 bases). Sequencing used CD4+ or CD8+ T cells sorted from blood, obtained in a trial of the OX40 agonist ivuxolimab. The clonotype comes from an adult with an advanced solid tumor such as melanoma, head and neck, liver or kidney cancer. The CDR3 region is CASSPGVTGANVLTF. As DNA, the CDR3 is TGTGCCAGCAGCCCGGGAGTTACTGGGGCCAACGTCCTGACTTTC.